This T cell receptor (beta chain) was documented in a study of T cells in Graves' hyperthyroidism and ophthalmopathy (dated by TCRdb to the late 2010s). Regarding the complete study: Peripheral blood was collected at initial diagnosis, before any treatment. For training and testing, the roughly 93 patients in the discovery cohort were randomly divided in a 7:3 ratio. According to the paper, TCR Vbeta CDR3 sequencing was carried out on around 140 peripheral blood samples, which came from some 41 ophthalmopathy, around 75 hyperthyroidism and approximately 17 progressor patients. Prospective prediction of ophthalmopathy was tested in an independent validation cohort of 18 to 20 hyperthyroidism patients and around 16 patients who later progressed to ophthalmopathy. After sampling, hyperthyroidism patients received methimazole starting at 30 mg daily, and ophthalmopathy patients received high-dose intravenous methylprednisolone. The study also compared thyroid tissue and blood T-cell repertoires from more than five Graves' hyperthyroidism patients. TCR V-J signatures able to tell the groups apart were searched for in a discovery cohort of some 97 patients, of whom 40 to 45 had Graves' ophthalmopathy and around 58 had stable Graves' hyperthyroidism.

About this clonotype: There is no known antigen for this receptor. Base qualities were left out, and no much larger clone turns up one base away.

Broader findings and caveats from the paper: Ophthalmopathy was separated from stable hyperthyroidism by a 13 V-J signature model, with over 85% sensitivity and approximately 84% specificity obtained in cross-validation and 80%/75% obtained in testing. Sample size was not statistically predetermined, and blinding of investigators to group allocation was not performed. In validation, the model predicted progression to ophthalmopathy with roughly 66% sensitivity and about 72% specificity, a median of 6.5 months before onset. Blood samples also contained most of the expanded thyroid clonotypes (frequency above 0.001), which suggests that blood repertoires may reflect thyroid immune responses.

TCR beta CDR3 regions were amplified from RNA transcripts. For the first round of RT-PCR on the TCR CDR3, the HTBI primer set was used together with the Qiagen OneStep RT-PCR kit. A second multiplex PCR round built the libraries, followed by size selection and purification. Sequencing of the libraries was done on an Illumina HiSeq2000 using paired-end 100 bp reads. The authors' pipeline ran thus. Raw data were processed with SOAPnuke, discarding reads with adapters, uncalled bases, mean Phred below 15, or no exact constant-primer or identifier match. COPE v1.2.5 was used to merge the high-quality paired reads, and each unique nucleotide sequence was defined as a clonotype. Clonotypes were aligned to IMGT TRBV, TRBD and TRBJ reference segments using MiTCR v1.1. The analysis included only V-J combinations with a frequency above 0.0001, which together covered 98% to 99.2% of the repertoires. The TCS score was defined as F50 (clonal expansion) divided by E x V (chaos), with BLOSUM62-based TCRdist calculated between CDR3 peptides within each V-J. Welch's t-statistics and random forest reduced roughly 500 V-J features to about 12, which were used in a naive Bayes classifier (R e1071). The raw public reads went through TCRdb reprocessing: fastp at Q25, MiXCR clone calling, in-frame beta chains kept. When rows share a CDR3 protein, they turn into one entry using the most common DNA and genes. These V and J calls are TCRdb output, not the study's own analysis. Here the sample has roughly 290,000 distinct CDR3 sequences; over 15% occur a single time. Of the sample, over 50% falls within the top ten clones.

Ophthalmopathy patients had moderately to severely active disease, with a Clinical Activity Score of 3 or more, a NOSPECS grade of 4 or more, and a disease duration of less than 3 months. The study excluded patients with uncontrolled infections, other autoimmune diseases, pregnancy or lactation. Clinical symptoms, serum thyroxine and TRAb, thyroid ultrasound, and orbital computed tomography formed the basis for the diagnoses. PBMCs were separated from roughly 10 ml of fresh peripheral blood using Ficoll-Paque density gradient centrifugation. Total RNA was extracted with Trizol reagent, and quality was checked on an Agilent 2100 Bioanalyzer. The germline V gene yields MNHEY for CDR1 and SVGEGT for CDR2. The CDR3 sequence holds 14 residues, the cysteine and phenylalanine included. The read is trimmed to its CDR3 DNA, 42 bases read in frame from base 1. V sheds 0 bases and J sheds 6 bases, leaving 8 bases between their ends.

The V gene is TRBV6-2 or TRBV6-3 and the J gene is TRBJ2-2, with the D gene not confidently named. The source is a woman aged 60-75 years with Graves' ophthalmopathy. The sequenced sample consisted of blood. The sequenced DNA: TGTGCCAGCAGTTACTCTCTAGGATCCGGGGAGCTGTTTTTT. Protein translation: CASSYSLGSGELFF.